Listed below are T cell receptor beta chains from one sample, sequenced in a study of blood T cells in healthy people across ages. TCRdb reanalysed the 5' RACE reads using MiXCR and keeps one entry per CDR3 protein. Here the sample spans about 780,000 distinct CDR3 sequences, 35% to 60% being singletons. Sequencing input: blood. Receptors originate from a man older than 75 in good health. The CDR3 runs from the conserved cysteine through the conserved F or W. Fields, in order: V gene, D gene, J gene, clone size, CDR3 DNA, CDR3 protein. The D gene is left open where the match is weak. Clone size is shown for a subset of rows, as once, few, many or a class of expanded clone.

V: TRBV20-1
D: TRBD2
J: TRBJ2-1
size: .
DNA: TGCAGTGCTAGGGGGACTAGCGGGATAACCCGTGAGCAGTTCTTC
CDR3: CSARGTSGITREQFF

V: TRBV20-1
D: .
J: TRBJ2-3
size: many
DNA: TGCAGTGCTAGACCGGCAGATACGCAGTATTTT
CDR3: CSARPADTQYF

V: TRBV7-9
D: .
J: TRBJ2-5
size: .
DNA: TGTGTCAGCAGCCCCGACGGGTCAAGAGAGACCCAGTACTTC
CDR3: CVSSPDGSRETQYF

V: TRBV20-1
D: .
J: TRBJ1-4
size: .
DNA: TGCAGTGCTAGCCAATCGGGAGAAAAACTGTTTTTT
CDR3: CSASQSGEKLFF

V: TRBV5-1
D: TRBD1
J: TRBJ2-5
size: .
DNA: TGCGCCAGCAGCTTGGAGGACAGGGGTCAAGAGACCCAGTACTTC
CDR3: CASSLEDRGQETQYF

V: TRBV20-1
D: .
J: TRBJ1-6
size: few
DNA: TGCAGTGCTAGAGATATTGGGGGCGGAACACCCCTCCACTTT
CDR3: CSARDIGGGTPLHF

V: TRBV4-3
D: .
J: TRBJ2-5
size: .
DNA: TGCGCCAGCAGCCAGCTTTACAGGGGAGGGGAAGAGACCCAGTACTTC
CDR3: CASSQLYRGGEETQYF

V: TRBV28
D: TRBD1
J: TRBJ2-6
size: .
DNA: TGTGCCAGCAGTAAACGGACAGGTAGCTCTGGGGCCAACGTCCTGACTTTC
CDR3: CASSKRTGSSGANVLTF

V: TRBV7-3
D: TRBD2
J: TRBJ2-1
size: many
DNA: TGTGCCAGCAGTGGGGGACTAGCGGAATACAATGAGCAGTTCTTC
CDR3: CASSGGLAEYNEQFF

V: TRBV18
D: .
J: TRBJ1-2
size: few
DNA: TGTGCCAGCTCAAGGGACACCGCAAACTATGGCTACACCTTC
CDR3: CASSRDTANYGYTF

V: TRBV28
D: TRBD2
J: TRBJ2-3
size: .
DNA: TGTGCCAGCAGTCCCGCCCGGGGGGGCGCGGGAGGGGTTAGAGATACGCAGTATTTT
CDR3: CASSPARGGAGGVRDTQYF

V: TRBV2
D: TRBD1
J: TRBJ1-1
size: .
DNA: TGTGCCAGCAGGACTACCGGGACAGGGGACACTGAAGCTTTCTTT
CDR3: CASRTTGTGDTEAFF

V: TRBV6-5
D: TRBD2
J: TRBJ2-7
size: .
DNA: TGTGCCAGCAGTTACTCAGGCGGGAGGCAGAACTACGAGCAGTACTTC
CDR3: CASSYSGGRQNYEQYF

V: TRBV12-3/TRBV12-4
D: .
J: TRBJ2-1
size: few
DNA: TGTGCCAGCAGTTTAACTCTGAACAATGAGCAGTTCTTC
CDR3: CASSLTLNNEQFF

V: TRBV4-2
D: .
J: TRBJ2-5
size: .
DNA: TGTGCCAGCAGCCGGTGGGAAATGGAGACCCAGTACTTC
CDR3: CASSRWEMETQYF

V: TRBV29-1
D: .
J: TRBJ2-7
size: .
DNA: TGCAGCGTTGAAGATCTTAGGGGCTACGAGCAGTACTTC
CDR3: CSVEDLRGYEQYF

V: TRBV5-1
D: .
J: TRBJ2-2
size: .
DNA: TGCGCCAGCAGCTTGCTTCGGGACACCTCACAATCGAACACCGGGGAGCTGTTTTTT
CDR3: CASSLLRDTSQSNTGELFF